A single sample is the source of the 26 T cell receptor beta chains below, sequenced in a study of shared clonotypes between healthy human individuals. Using immunoSEQ multiplex PCR, the repertoire was profiled, and TCRdb retains in-frame clones only, with some absent. The data contain 650,000 to 750,000 clones, about two thirds of them seen just once; the ten biggest clones take up 1.8%. Sequencing input: memory CD4+ T cells sorted from blood. Subset denoted: CD45RA-negative fraction. Receptors originate from a woman aged 25 to 39 in good health.

The chain links TRBV4-1 to TRBJ2-7; D is perhaps TRBD1 (6 bases). Germline CDR1 is MGHRA and CDR2 is YSYEKL. This CDR3 spans 16 amino acids. With 3 bases removed from V and 2 bases from J, the gap between germline ends came to 17 bases. The CDR3 here is CASSQGWAGAAYEQYF. CDR3 in DNA: TGCGCCAGCAGCCAGGGCTGGGCAGGGGCAGCCTACGAGCAGTACTTC.

A few counts support this clone. The J gene is TRBJ1-1, the V gene TRBV5-1; 8 nucleotides match TRBD1. CDR1 and CDR2 from the germline V gene are SGHRS and YFSETQ. The CDR3 has 14 residues. V was clipped by 4 bases and J by 10 bases; unmatched bases: 12. The CDR3 reads CASSTDSGGTGAFF. CDR3 DNA sequence: TGCGCCAGCAGCACCGACTCAGGGGGCACGGGAGCTTTCTTT. The variable domain in full, completed from reference TRBV5-1 and TRBJ1-1, reads KAGVTQTPRYLIKTRGQQVTLSCSPISGHRSVSWYQQTPGQGLQFLFEYFSETQRNKGNFPGRFSGRQFSNSRSEMNVSTLELGDSALYLCASSTDSGGTGAFFGQGTRLTVV.

This clone was picked up a small number of times. Other nucleotide sequences from this sample produce the same CDR3. The chain employs TRBV2 and TRBJ2-2; D not certain. Germline V lookup: CDR1 SNHLY, CDR2 FYNNEI. V was pared by 6 bases and J by 2 bases, with 7 bases between. The CDR3 length is 13 residues. The CDR3 is CASRPQNTGELFF. CDR3 DNA sequence: TGTGCCAGCAGGCCTCAAAACACCGGGGAGCTGTTTTTT. Drawing the rest from reference TRBV2 and TRBJ2-2, the complete variable domain is EPEVTQTPSHQVTQMGQEVILRCVPISNHLYFYWYRQILGQKVEFLVSFYNNEISEKSEIFDDQFSVERPDGSNFTLKIRSTKLEDSAMYFCASRPQNTGELFFGEGSRLTVL.

The genes are TRBV4-1 and TRBJ2-1; D might be TRBD1 (6 bases). The germline V gene encodes CDR1 MGHRA and CDR2 YSYEKL. V lost 4 bases and J 8 bases, leaving 24 bases between the germline ends. The length of the CDR3 is 17 residues. The CDR3 here is CASSLKRSGVGSDEQFF. CDR3 in DNA: TGCGCCAGCAGCCTCAAGCGTTCAGGGGTTGGGAGCGATGAGCAGTTCTTC.

The chain employs TRBV21-1 and TRBJ2-1; the DNA was not compared with TRBD1, the D call given in the table. TRBV21-1 is annotated as a pseudogene. This CDR3 has 12 residues. The DNA for the CDR3 is TGTGCCAACCCGGACACGGCTAATGAGCAGTTCTTC. Its translation: CANPDTANEQFF.

The V and J genes are TRBV2 and TRBJ2-7; no definite D call. Germline loops: CDR1 SNHLY, CDR2 FYNNEI. V lost 4 bases and J 4 bases, leaving 5 bases between the germline ends. This CDR3 is 11 amino acids long. As DNA, the CDR3 is TGTGCCAGCAGTGTAAATTACGAGCAGTACTTC. It is translated as CASSVNYEQYF.

This chain links TRBV28 with TRBJ1-5; D ambiguous. The CDR3 contains 14 residues. The V gene's germline CDR1 is MDHEN and CDR2 SYDVKM. V was pared by 3 bases and J by 7 bases, with 13 bases between. CDR3 sequence: CASSFRAGRQPQHF. The CDR3, as DNA: TGTGCCAGCAGTTTTAGGGCGGGGAGGCAGCCCCAGCATTTT.

The V gene is TRBV18, the J gene TRBJ1-1; 9 nucleotides align to TRBD1. Germline V CDR1 and CDR2: KGHSH, LQKENI. The V gene end was trimmed by 1 base and the J gene end by 4 bases; junction bases not matched to a gene: 19. This CDR3 has 20 amino acids. CDR3 region: CASSPRGTGPSWGPSTEAFF. The CDR3 DNA is TGTGCCAGCTCACCACGGGGGACAGGGCCATCATGGGGCCCAAGCACTGAAGCTTTCTTT.

This sequence joins TRBV5-3 and TRBJ2-3, with 7 bases that match TRBD2. TRBV5-3 belongs to the ORF category, with a function that is uncertain. V dropped 4 bases and J dropped 4; count of bases not matched to a gene: 12. This CDR3 has 16 amino acids. DNA of the CDR3: TGTGCCAGAAGCGGCCGCCGGGGACTAATATCAGATACGCAGTATTTT. It specifies CARSGRRGLISDTQYF.

This chain links TRBV6-7 with TRBJ1-2, with D possibly being TRBD1 (5 bases). TRBV6-7 is given ORF status, its function remaining uncertain. The CDR3 runs to 13 residues. The V end was cut by 2 bases, the J end by 2 bases, with 6 bases between. CDR3 amino acids: CASSYEGNYGYTF. The CDR3 nucleotides read TGTGCCAGCAGTTACGAGGGGAACTATGGCTACACCTTC.

This clone came up a few times. The CDR3 DNA is TGTGCCAGTAACGAAAGAGGGGGTTCTAGCACAGATACGCAGTATTTT. Translation gives CASNERGGSSTDTQYF. This sequence joins TRBV19 and TRBJ2-3; perhaps TRBD1 as D (6 bases). The germline V gene has CDR1 LNHDA and CDR2 SQIVND (reference sequence). There are 16 residues in the CDR3. The germline V and J ends were trimmed by 7 bases and 0 bases, with 17 bases remaining between them.

This clone was seen just once. This chain links TRBV5-1 with TRBJ2-3, with 11 bases identical to TRBD2. V was pared by 4 bases and J by 5 bases, with 9 bases of the junction left unmatched. This CDR3 is built from 16 residues. Germline assignment: CDR1 SGHRS and CDR2 YFSETQ. The CDR3 bases are TGCGCCAGCAGCACCCCACTAGCGGGAGAGGTAGATACGCAGTATTTT. Its protein is CASSTPLAGEVDTQYF.

There are many counts of this clone. The J gene is TRBJ2-1, the V gene TRBV6-6; 9 bases match TRBD2. This CDR3 is 16 amino acids long. Trimming at V came to 7 bases and at J to 5 bases, leaving 12 bases not matched to a gene. Per the germline V gene, CDR1 is MNHNY and CDR2 is SVGAGI (reference sequence). CDR3 bases: TGTGCCAGCACCCTAATGGGGCTAGCGGGACACAATGAGCAGTTCTTC. Protein product: CASTLMGLAGHNEQFF.

V is TRBV11-2 and J is TRBJ1-3; the D is unclear. Germline CDR1 is SGHAT and CDR2 is FQNNGV. Trimming pared 1 base from V and 0 bases from J, leaving 10 bases between. The CDR3 is 16 amino acids. This CDR3 is CASSLGRSYSGNTIYF. The CDR3 region has the DNA TGTGCCAGCAGCTTAGGTCGTTCTTACTCTGGAAACACCATATATTTT.

In this sample, this clone turned up once. The CDR3 sequence is CASSLVGPIEQYF. CDR3 DNA sequence: TGTGCCAGCAGCTTAGTAGGCCCCATTGAGCAGTACTTC. The chain recombines TRBV7-6 with TRBJ2-7; D not certain. The CDR3 loop spans 13 amino acids. Trimming removed 1 base at V and 7 bases at J, with 11 bases between. Looked up from germline, CDR1 is SGHVS and CDR2 is FNYEAQ.

Note on this clone: This is likely an artifact of a read error, given a far larger clone one base away. Other DNA sequences within the sample encode an identical CDR3. This rearrangement joins TRBV5-1 to TRBJ2-1, with 10 bases fitting TRBD2. Germline V gives CDR1 SGHRS, CDR2 YFSETQ. The trim removed 4 bases at V and 5 bases at J, leaving 3 bases unmatched. CDR3 length: 14 residues. The CDR3 DNA sequence: TGCGCCAGCAGCCCCGGGACTAGCGACAATGAGCAGTTCTTC. It encodes CASSPGTSDNEQFF. The full variable domain, completed using reference TRBV5-1 and TRBJ2-1, is KAGVTQTPRYLIKTRGQQVTLSCSPISGHRSVSWYQQTPGQGLQFLFEYFSETQRNKGNFPGRFSGRQFSNSRSEMNVSTLELGDSALYLCASSPGTSDNEQFFGPGTRLTVL.

As to this clone: A much larger clone differs from this one at a single base, so this may be a read error. The same CDR3 can be traced to other DNA sequences in this sample. The chain combines TRBV7-9 with TRBJ1-1; D might be TRBD1 (6 bases). Trimming pared 4 bases from V and 3 bases from J, leaving 9 bases between. Germline V gives CDR1 SEHNR, CDR2 FQNEAQ (reference sequence). This CDR3 comprises 13 residues. CDR3 sequence (DNA): TGTGCCAGCAGCTCACAGGGTGACACTGAAGCTTTCTTT. Protein: CASSSQGDTEAFF.

The chain is built from TRBV5-1 and TRBJ2-3; 8 positions match TRBD1. With V trimmed by 4 bases and J by 0 bases, 4 bases remained unmatched. This CDR3 has 15 amino acids. In germline, CDR1 is SGHRS, CDR2 YFSETQ. The DNA for the CDR3 is TGCGCCAGCAGCGAGAACAGGGGGAGCACAGATACGCAGTATTTT. Protein sequence: CASSENRGSTDTQYF.

This clone showed up just a few times. This chain joins TRBV12-5 and TRBJ1-2, with TRBD1 as a possible D gene (5 bases). CDR3 length: 13 amino acids. V lost 4 bases and J lost 6, with 12 bases in between. Germline V CDR1 and CDR2: LGHNT, FRNRAP. CDR3 sequence: CASGSGVTNGYTF. As DNA, the CDR3 is TGTGCTAGTGGTTCGGGGGTTACGAATGGCTACACCTTC. The whole variable domain, remainder taken from reference TRBV12-5 and TRBJ1-2, is DARVTQTPRHKVTEMGQEVTMRCQPILGHNTVFWYRQTMMQGLELLAYFRNRAPLDDSGMPKDRFSAEMPDATLATLKIQPSEPRDSAVYFCASGSGVTNGYTFGSGTRLTVV.

This clone has a count of ten or more. The same CDR3 can be traced to other DNA sequences in this sample. The chain combines TRBV18 with TRBJ1-1, with D uncertain. This CDR3 has 14 residues. Between the trimmed V and J ends, which lost 4 bases and 0 bases, there was a span of 9 bases. Germline V gene lookup returns CDR1 KGHSH and CDR2 LQKENI. CDR3 region: CASSLDGLNTEAFF. CDR3 DNA: TGTGCCAGCTCACTGGACGGATTGAACACTGAAGCTTTCTTT.

This clone has a handful of counts. The V call is TRBV11-2, the J call TRBJ2-3; 9 bases align to TRBD1. The CDR3 is made up of 16 amino acids. The junction had 6 bases not matched to a gene; V was cut back by 3 bases and J by 2 bases. The germline V gene has CDR1 SGHAT and CDR2 FQNNGV. CDR3 region: CASSFTGTGYTDTQYF. As DNA, the CDR3 is TGTGCCAGCAGCTTCACCGGGACAGGGTACACAGATACGCAGTATTTT.

A remark on this clone: The same CDR3 can be traced to other DNA sequences in this sample. This chain connects TRBV27 to TRBJ2-2, with D uncertain. The germline V and J ends were trimmed by 6 bases and 1 base, with 12 bases remaining between them. Germline CDR1 and CDR2: MNHEY and SMNVEV (reference sequence). This CDR3 region has 15 residues. In DNA, the CDR3 is TGTGCCAGCAGCCCATCGGGTCGGAACACCGGGGAGCTGTTTTTT. The encoded protein is CASSPSGRNTGELFF.

The chain recombines TRBV5-1 with TRBJ2-3; 9 bases match TRBD2. J gave up 0 bases and V 5 bases, and 4 bases lay outside the gene matches. There are 15 residues in the CDR3. Looked up from germline, CDR1 is SGHRS and CDR2 is YFSETQ. This CDR3 is CASRLGLASTDTQYF. In DNA, the CDR3 is TGCGCCAGCAGGCTGGGACTAGCCAGCACAGATACGCAGTATTTT.

This clone was found a few times. This rearrangement joins TRBV9 to TRBJ2-7; D may be TRBD2 (6 bases). This CDR3 has 15 residues. CDR1 and CDR2 (germline): SGDLS, YYNGEE. Trimming took 0 bases from V and 6 from J, leaving 16 bases between them. The CDR3 nucleotides read TGTGCCAGCAGCGTAGAGGGAGCCCCCGGGGGCGAGCAGTACTTC. Amino acid sequence: CASSVEGAPGGEQYF. Variable domain in full (rest from reference TRBV9 and TRBJ2-7): DSGVTQTPKHLITATGQRVTLRCSPRSGDLSVYWYQQSLDQGLQFLIQYYNGEERAKGNILERFSAQQFPDLHSELNLSSLELGDSALYFCASSVEGAPGGEQYFGPGTRLTVT.

This chain joins TRBV7-9 and TRBJ1-5; D might be TRBD1 (6 bases). The ends were cut back, 4 bases at V and 1 base at J, with 8 bases in the middle. CDR1 and CDR2 (germline): SEHNR, FQNEAQ (reference sequence). This CDR3 has 14 amino acids. The CDR3 spells CASSWGQSNQPQHF. The CDR3 nucleotides read TGTGCCAGCAGCTGGGGACAAAGCAATCAGCCCCAGCATTTT.

V gene TRBV6-5 combines with J gene TRBJ2-7; D gene uncertain. Germline V gene lookup returns CDR1 MNHEY and CDR2 SVGAGI. V was clipped by 4 bases and J by 0 bases, with 13 bases between them. The CDR3 is made up of 15 amino acids. CDR3 sequence reads: CASSFGRPSSYEQYF. For the CDR3, the DNA is TGTGCCAGCAGTTTTGGACGGCCAAGCTCCTACGAGCAGTACTTC.